The T cell receptor beta chain under discussion was sequenced for a study of T-cell reconstitution after alpha-beta-depleted transplantation in children. Per the germline V gene, CDR1 is SGHVS and CDR2 is FQNEAQ. There are 12 residues in the CDR3. V shed 2 bases and J shed 14 bases, with 13 bases lying between them. This sample's TCRbeta library carried unique molecular identifier barcodes. Using its own MiXCR run on the PCR reads, TCRdb lists one record per CDR3 protein. Of just over 70,000 distinct CDR3 sequences listed, 5.5% to 7.5% are singletons. The TCR comes from a human donor who donated a stem cell graft to a child with acute lymphoblastic leukemia. The material was PBMCs from the stem cell graft donor, obtained from the stem cell graft. The V gene is TRBV7-8, the J gene TRBJ2-1; D remains unclear. CDR3 loop: CASSLQEWQKFF. The CDR3 bases are TGTGCCAGCAGCTTACAGGAGTGGCAGAAGTTCTTC.